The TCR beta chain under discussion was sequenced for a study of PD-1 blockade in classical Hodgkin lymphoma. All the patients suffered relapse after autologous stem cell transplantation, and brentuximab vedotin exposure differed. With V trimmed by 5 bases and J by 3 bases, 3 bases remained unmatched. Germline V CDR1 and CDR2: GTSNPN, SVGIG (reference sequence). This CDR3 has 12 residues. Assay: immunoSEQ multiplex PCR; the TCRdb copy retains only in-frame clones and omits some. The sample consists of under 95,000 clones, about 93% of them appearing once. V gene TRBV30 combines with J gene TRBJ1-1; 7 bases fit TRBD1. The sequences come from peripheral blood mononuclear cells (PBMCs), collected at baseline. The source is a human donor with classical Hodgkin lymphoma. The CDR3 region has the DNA TGTGCCTGGGCCACAGGGGACACTGAAGCTTTCTTT. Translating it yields CAWATGDTEAFF.